These 15 T cell receptor beta chains came from one sample sequenced in a study of T cells in Graves' hyperthyroidism and ophthalmopathy. Amplification of TCR beta CDR3 regions was performed using RNA transcripts as template. A set of HTBI primers served as the primers for a first-round RT-PCR of the TCR CDR3. TCRdb analysed the multiplex PCR reads with MiXCR anew, one entry per CDR3 protein. In the table there are 350,000 to 400,000 distinct CDR3 sequences, 19% of which are singletons. The sequencing input was blood. Receptors were obtained from a woman between 18 and 29 years old with Graves' hyperthyroidism.

This clonotype was counted ten times or more. V usage is TRBV24-1 and J usage is TRBJ2-2; D tentatively reads TRBD1 or TRBD2 (5 bases each). This CDR3 spans 16 amino acids. The germline CDR1 and CDR2 sequences are KGHDR and SFDVKD. V was shortened by 2 bases and J by 1 base, with 10 bases between the two germline ends. CDR3: CATSDSGTWNTGELFF. The CDR3 DNA is TGTGCCACCAGTGATTCCGGGACCTGGAACACCGGGGAGCTGTTTTTT.

This clonotype has only a few counts. The CDR3 is CASSQGQQGNTEAFF. CDR3 nucleotides: TGCGCCAGCAGCCAAGGCCAGCAGGGGAACACTGAAGCTTTCTTT. This chain uses TRBV4-1 with TRBJ1-1; TRBD1 might be the D (5 bases). CDR1 and CDR2 (germline): MGHRA, YSYEKL. This CDR3 is built from 15 residues. Trimming shortened V by 1 base and J by 1 base, and 10 bases separated the two germline ends.

Ten or more counts support this clonotype. The J gene is TRBJ1-5, the V gene TRBV20-1, with D perhaps TRBD1 (6 bases). Germline CDR1 and CDR2: DFQATT and SNEGSKA (reference sequence). Trimming shortened V by 3 bases and J by 0 bases, and 12 bases separated the two germline ends. CDR3 length: 15 amino acids. CDR3 nucleotides: TGCAGTGCTAGTCACAGGGAGTATAGCAATCAGCCCCAGCATTTT. Translating gives CSASHREYSNQPQHF.

The V and J genes are TRBV5-1 and TRBJ2-5; D is ambiguous. Germline CDR1 and CDR2: SGHRS and YFSETQ. The CDR3 is 13 residues long. Trimming cost V 2 bases and J 5 bases, with 10 bases left between them. CDR3 sequence reads: CASSFDERETQYF. The CDR3 DNA reads as TGCGCCAGCAGCTTTGACGAGAGGGAGACCCAGTACTTC.

In its sample, this clonotype was seen many times. The chain is built from TRBV2 and TRBJ1-1, with D possibly TRBD1 on 6 matching bases. Per germline, CDR1 SNHLY and CDR2 FYNNEI. Trimming removed 4 bases from V and 2 bases from J, with 11 bases in between. The CDR3 length is 14 residues. In nucleotides, the CDR3 is TGTGCCAGCAGTGCCCGGGGGGCAAACACTGAAGCTTTCTTT. This translates into CASSARGANTEAFF. Combining the CDR3 with reference TRBV2 and TRBJ1-1 gives the whole variable domain EPEVTQTPSHQVTQMGQEVILRCVPISNHLYFYWYRQILGQKVEFLVSFYNNEISEKSEIFDDQFSVERPDGSNFTLKIRSTKLEDSAMYFCASSARGANTEAFFGQGTRLTVV.

This clonotype was recorded a few times. The V call is TRBV4-2, the J call TRBJ1-1; no clear D. Germline CDR1 LGHNA, CDR2 YNFKEQ. V lost 4 bases, J lost 0 bases, and 9 bases lay in between. This CDR3 is 14 amino acids long. The CDR3 here is CASSRAGMNTEAFF. DNA of the CDR3: TGTGCCAGCAGCCGGGCGGGAATGAACACTGAAGCTTTCTTT.

This clonotype was picked up many times. This rearrangement joins TRBV6-1 to TRBJ2-5; D might be TRBD1 or TRBD2, each matching 5 bases. Trimming cost V 3 bases and J 3 bases, with 11 bases left between them. The CDR3 is made up of 14 amino acids. Germline V gene sequence: CDR1 MNHNS, CDR2 SASEGT. The CDR3 region has the DNA TGTGCCAGCAGTGACCCCGGGGCTAAAGAGACCCAGTACTTC. It codes for CASSDPGAKETQYF.

Only a few counts were recorded for this clonotype. The chain recombines TRBV18 with TRBJ1-5; no clear D gene. From germline, CDR1 is KGHSH and CDR2 LQKENI. The CDR3 consists of 19 residues. Deletions cut 1 base from V and 0 bases from J, with 19 bases between. The CDR3 DNA is TGTGCCAGCTCACCACGGCGTCTTTATGGCCTTTATAGCAATCAGCCCCAGCATTTT. Protein sequence: CASSPRRLYGLYSNQPQHF.

Many counts were recorded for this clonotype. The V call is TRBV11-1, the J call TRBJ2-7; 9 bases map to TRBD2. The CDR3 extends over 16 amino acids. From germline, CDR1 is SGHAT and CDR2 FQDESV (reference sequence). Trimming cost V 5 bases and J 2 bases; bases outside gene matches: 10. The CDR3, as DNA: TGTGCCAGCAGCCCTCTCTCTAGCGGGGTAACCTACGAGCAGTACTTC. Amino acid sequence: CASSPLSSGVTYEQYF.

This clonotype appeared a few times. The gene calls are TRBV6-1 and TRBJ2-7; tentatively, D is TRBD2 (6 bases). The germline V and J ends were trimmed by 7 bases and 3 bases, with 16 bases remaining between them. CDR1 is MNHNS and CDR2 is SASEGT in the germline V gene. This CDR3 has 14 amino acids. For the CDR3, the DNA is TGTGCCAGCACCATGGGGGGATTCGTCTACGAGCAGTACTTC. This gives the protein CASTMGGFVYEQYF.

The rearrangement links TRBV7-9 to TRBJ2-4; TRBD1 matches 9 bases. The CDR3 length is 14 residues. Germline V lookup: CDR1 SEHNR, CDR2 FQNEAQ (reference sequence). The V segment lost 5 bases and the J segment 4 bases; nucleotides outside the gene matches: 3. The CDR3 reads CASSRGTGKNIQYF. The CDR3 DNA follows: TGTGCCAGCAGCAGGGGGACAGGGAAAAACATTCAGTACTTC.

This clonotype was recorded at least ten times. This chain links TRBV24-1 with TRBJ2-5, with D possibly TRBD1 on 6 matching bases. This CDR3 is built from 13 residues. Trimming pared 4 bases from V and 3 bases from J, leaving 8 bases between. Germline CDR1 KGHDR, CDR2 SFDVKD. The CDR3 DNA reads as TGTGCCACCAGTGAGTGGACAGAAGAGACCCAGTACTTC. Amino acid sequence: CATSEWTEETQYF.

This clonotype showed up many times. The J gene is TRBJ2-7, the V gene TRBV2; 8 bases map to TRBD1. This CDR3 has 14 amino acids. Germline loops: CDR1 SNHLY, CDR2 FYNNEI. V shed 7 bases, J shed 2 bases, and the junction held 7 bases outside the gene matches. For the CDR3, the DNA is TGTGCCAGCACCCAACAGGGGGGTCCCTACGAGCAGTACTTC. Its protein product is CASTQQGGPYEQYF.

This clonotype was counted many times. The chain joins TRBV7-9 to TRBJ1-1; D is unclear. Trimming stripped 2 bases from V and 7 bases from J, with 11 bases between. Per germline, CDR1 SEHNR and CDR2 FQNEAQ (reference sequence). CDR3 length: 13 residues. The CDR3: CASSLPSPHEAFF. The CDR3 coding sequence is TGTGCCAGCAGCTTACCTTCTCCACATGAAGCTTTCTTT.

This clonotype was counted at least ten times. This chain links TRBV7-2 with TRBJ2-4, with D possibly being TRBD1 or TRBD2 (6 bases each). The CDR3 sequence is 16 residues long. CDR1 and CDR2 from the germline V gene are SGHTA and FQGNSA. Trimming cost V 1 base and J 8 bases, with 18 bases left between them. CDR3 protein: CASSLGGTQGGYIQYF. CDR3 bases: TGTGCCAGCAGCTTAGGCGGGACGCAAGGGGGGTACATTCAGTACTTC.